The clone carrying this T cell receptor beta chain was detected a few times. CDR1 and CDR2 from the germline V gene are MNHEY and SVGEGT. The CDR3 runs 16 residues. Trimming took 5 bases from V and 1 from J; bases not matched to a gene: 8. In the study's own analysis: Amplified reference gene primers provided the basis for estimating nucleated cell counts. The protocol was immunoSEQ multiplex PCR, while the TCRdb copy is restricted to in-frame clones and leaves out a portion. D and trimming come from the DNA, and the V and J calls and clone size come from that table. Found here are 170,000 or so clones, 80% to 90% of them singletons; the top ten hold roughly 0.85%. The data are from a study of blood T cell repertoires in COVID-19.

The sample was peripheral blood. The chain carries TRBV6-2 or TRBV6-3 and TRBJ2-3; 8 bases align to TRBD1. The TCR originated in a woman aged 18-29 years who had recovered from COVID-19. CDR3 in DNA: TGTGCCAGCAGTAGGCCAGGGGGCGAGGGCACAGATACGCAGTATTTT. This codes for CASSRPGGEGTDTQYF.